This note documents a single T cell receptor (beta chain) sequence. Its antigen is not yet known. No base quality information exists; no much larger clone differs at one position. The time point label, as the study defines it: baseline before oral tofacitinib. Peripheral blood and lesional scalp punch biopsies were obtained from patients with alopecia areata. PBMCs were separated by density centrifugation and stained for CD3, CD4 and CD8, after which CD4+ and CD8+ T cells were sorted on a FACSAria. Libraries were constructed by the immunoSEQ multiplex PCR assay. RNA was extracted from all samples and reverse transcribed into cDNA, which served as template for TCR sequencing. SuperScript III was used for first-strand cDNA synthesis, primed with a 2:1 mix of oligo-dT and random hexamers. Amplification bias was assessed with a synthetic immune receptor repertoire, and residual bias was removed computationally. Under the source paper's analysis protocol: Raw reads were preprocessed to remove errors, and CDR3 was defined by IMGT conventions from the conserved cysteine to phenylalanine. Clonality was computed by normalizing Shannon entropy by log2 of the number of productive unique TCRs and subtracting the result from 1. Scalp TCRbeta sequences were cross-referenced with sorted blood CD4 and CD8 repertoires so that the CD4 or CD8 identity of scalp clones could be inferred. TCRdb mirrors the immuneACCESS table, restricted to in-frame sequences. Some clones are absent from its copies; in checked studies, under half trace to an unresolved V gene, and the reason for the others is unknown. V and J calls and clone size are as listed in that table; D and trimming were resolved from the DNA. This sample is represented by roughly 150,000 clones; around 87% of them were singletons. The top ten clones comprise around 15% of the sample.

This sample was taken from a study of CD8+ T cells in alopecia areata (dated 2018 in TCRdb). Notes on the research overall: The treated patients, all with moderate-to-severe alopecia areata, were enrolled in an open-label pilot trial of oral tofacitinib given at 5 to 10 mg twice daily. Amplification of TCRbeta CDR3 regions was done by immunoSEQ multiplex PCR using 35 Vbeta forward primers and 13 Jbeta reverse primers. RNA came from the PAXgene miRNA kit for fixed scalp, the miRNeasy kit for PBMCs, and the RNeasy kit for mouse skin. Scalp clonality was compared across normal scalp (n=4), patchy alopecia areata scalp (n=8), and alopecia totalis/universalis scalp (n=8). Biopsies were taken from tofacitinib-treated patients at baseline and again at 4 and 24 weeks into treatment, and several of those patients also had a later scalp biopsy. Human TCRbeta sequencing covered scalp tissue and sorted CD4+ and CD8+ peripheral blood T cells from patchy and totalis/universalis alopecia areata patients and healthy controls. To study T cell clonal expansion in alopecia areata, the researchers applied high-throughput TCRbeta sequencing to both the C3H/HeJ mouse model and human patients. Patients stayed on tofacitinib for 6 to 18 months and then had 6 months of follow-up off drug so that delayed response and recurrence could be assessed. Broader findings and caveats from the paper: Lesional scalp, especially in alopecia totalis/universalis, showed higher clonality and more expanded CD8+ clones than normal scalp, suggesting antigenic drive. Compared with mice, TCR sequences shared between patients were less clear, possibly partly because of HLA diversity across the patient population. Unlike mouse skin, which is dominated by gammadelta T cells, normal human skin has resident alphabeta T cells that are also sequenced, and this complicates analysis of the scalp TCR repertoire.

According to the germline V gene (reference sequence), CDR1 reads SEHNR and CDR2 reads FQNEAQ. Trimming removed 1 base from V and 6 bases from J, leaving 12 bases between the germline ends. From the cysteine through the phenylalanine, the CDR3 covers 14 amino acids. Solely the CDR3 DNA is kept, with 42 bases framed from the first base. The sequence was obtained from a human donor with alopecia areata. Specimen: CD8+ T cells sorted from blood, collected at week 0. The chain uses TRBV7-9 and TRBJ1-1; confidence is insufficient to name the D gene. The CDR3 protein: CASSLEATRAEAFF. The bases read TGTGCCAGCAGCTTAGAAGCCACTCGGGCTGAAGCTTTCTTT.